This T cell receptor (beta chain) was sequenced in a study of monozygotic twins with inflammatory bowel disease. TCRdb reanalyzed the 5' RACE reads, giving one entry per CDR3 protein sequence and no DNA. The listing contains approximately 330,000 distinct CDR3 sequences. Germline values: CDR1 LNHNV, CDR2 YYDKDF (reference sequence). The CDR3 is 16 residues long. This TCR came from a human donor with ulcerative colitis or Crohn's disease, or a healthy co-twin of an affected twin (not recorded which). This chain uses TRBV15 with TRBJ2-7. The sample consisted of blood. This CDR3 reads CATSQGVGQGFYEQYF. The variable domain in full, completed from reference TRBV15 and TRBJ2-7, reads DAMVIQNPRYQVTQFGKPVTLSCSQTLNHNVMYWYQQKSSQAPKLLFHYYDKDFNNEADTPDNFQSRRPNTSFCFLDIRSPGLGDTAMYLCATSQGVGQGFYEQYFGPGTRLTVT.